These 26 T cell receptor beta chains came from one sample sequenced in a study of blood T cell dynamics during melanoma immunotherapy. Profiling relied on immunoSEQ multiplex PCR, and the TCRdb table lists in-frame clones only, not all of them. The sample lists approximately 22,000 clones; approximately 88% were seen once. Noted time point: pre-treatment baseline. The specimen comprised blood, sampled from a patient treated with checkpoint blockade. The receptor set was obtained from a human donor with melanoma.

The V gene is TRBV28, the J gene TRBJ2-3, with 7 bases aligning to TRBD1. Germline V CDR1 and CDR2: MDHEN, SYDVKM. The junction had 8 bases not matched to a gene; V was cut back by 6 bases and J by 2 bases. The CDR3 is 15 amino acids. The CDR3 loop is CASSSTGLNTDTQYF. The CDR3 nucleotides are TGTGCCAGCAGCTCGACAGGGCTCAACACAGATACGCAGTATTTT.

This chain uses TRBV6-5 with TRBJ2-7; D may be TRBD1 (6 bases). The V gene lost 6 bases and the J gene lost 1 base, with 16 bases spanning the gap. Germline V gives CDR1 MNHEY, CDR2 SVGAGI. There are 15 residues in the CDR3. CDR3 in DNA: TGTGCCAGCAGAAAGACAGGAACGATTTCCTACGAGCAGTACTTC. Translation: CASRKTGTISYEQYF.

The CDR3 bases are TGTGCCAGCAGCGTAGCGGGCGGGAGCTCCTACAATGAGCAGTTCTTC. It yields the protein CASSVAGGSSYNEQFF. This chain joins TRBV6-4 and TRBJ2-1; 7 bases match TRBD2. The J segment lost 0 bases and the V segment lost 6 bases, leaving 8 bases of the junction unmatched. The CDR3 is 16 residues long. Germline CDR1 is MRHNA and CDR2 is SNTAGT.

The chain carries TRBV5-4 and TRBJ2-3; D remains unclear. The germline gives CDR1 SGHNT, CDR2 YYREEE (reference sequence). The length of the CDR3 is 13 residues. Trimming took 0 bases from V and 4 from J, leaving 6 bases between them. Written as DNA, the CDR3 is TGTGCCAGCAGCTTGGCCGGGCCAGATACGCAGTATTTT. Residues: CASSLAGPDTQYF.

This chain's CDR3 is CASSLTPEPSTDTQYF. CDR3 coding DNA: TGTGCCAGCAGCTTAACTCCAGAACCTAGCACAGATACGCAGTATTTT. This chain uses TRBV7-3 with TRBJ2-3; D uncertain. V was pared by 0 bases and J by 0 bases, with 10 bases between. CDR3 length: 16 residues. In germline, CDR1 is SGHTA, CDR2 FQGTGA. Together with reference TRBV7-3 and TRBJ2-3, the CDR3 gives the full variable domain: GAGVSQTPSNKVTEKGKYVELRCDPISGHTALYWYRQSLGQGPEFLIYFQGTGAADDSGLPNDRFFAVRPEGSVSTLKIQRTERGDSAVYLCASSLTPEPSTDTQYFGPGTRLTVL.

The rearrangement uses TRBV7-2 and TRBJ2-7, with D tentatively TRBD2 (5 bases). V was shortened by 5 bases and J by 2 bases, with 7 bases between the two germline ends. The CDR3 runs 12 residues. CDR1 is SGHTA and CDR2 is FQGNSA in the germline V gene. CDR3 sequence (DNA): TGTGCCAGCAGCCCCGGGACCTACGAGCAGTACTTC. Translating it yields CASSPGTYEQYF. The full variable domain, with the rest looked up from reference TRBV7-2 and TRBJ2-7, is GAGVSQSPSNKVTEKGKDVELRCDPISGHTALYWYRQSLGQGLEFLIYFQGNSAPDKSGLPSDRFSAERTGGSVSTLTIQRTQQEDSAVYLCASSPGTYEQYFGPGTRLTVT.

This sequence joins TRBV27 and TRBJ1-1; no clear D gene. This CDR3 is built from 13 residues. V lost 4 bases to trimming and J lost 4 bases, with 10 bases between them. CDR1 and CDR2 from the germline V gene are MNHEY and SMNVEV (reference sequence). The CDR3: CASSSRGVTEAFF. CDR3 nucleotide sequence: TGTGCCAGCAGTTCCCGCGGAGTCACTGAAGCTTTCTTT.

V gene TRBV5-1 combines with J gene TRBJ2-1, with TRBD2 as a possible D gene (5 bases). The germline CDR1 and CDR2 sequences are SGHRS and YFSETQ. The V end was cut by 5 bases, the J end by 1 base, with 7 bases between. The CDR3 is 13 residues long. CDR3 residues: CASSKRSYNEQFF. CDR3 sequence (DNA): TGCGCCAGCAGTAAGCGGTCCTACAATGAGCAGTTCTTC.

The V and J genes are TRBV7-8 and TRBJ2-7, with D perhaps TRBD1 or TRBD2 (5 bases each). V shed 0 bases and J shed 4 bases, with 10 bases lying between them. The CDR3 has 14 residues. CDR1 is SGHVS and CDR2 is FQNEAQ in the germline V gene. CDR3: CASSLAPGTYEQYF. The CDR3 DNA follows: TGTGCCAGCAGCTTAGCGCCCGGGACGTACGAGCAGTACTTC.

The rearrangement uses TRBV5-1 and TRBJ2-7, with 11 bases fitting TRBD1. The CDR3 spans 15 residues. After removal of 2 bases from V and 5 bases from J, the junction contained 6 bases not matched to a gene. CDR1 is SGHRS and CDR2 is YFSETQ in the germline V gene. CDR3 coding DNA: TGCGCCAGCAGCTTCGCTGGACAGGGGGCCGACGAGCAGTACTTC. Its translation is CASSFAGQGADEQYF. The full variable domain, its missing parts supplied by reference TRBV5-1 and TRBJ2-7, is KAGVTQTPRYLIKTRGQQVTLSCSPISGHRSVSWYQQTPGQGLQFLFEYFSETQRNKGNFPGRFSGRQFSNSRSEMNVSTLELGDSALYLCASSFAGQGADEQYFGPGTRLTVT.

The chain carries TRBV5-1 and TRBJ2-5; 9 nucleotides line up with TRBD2. Looked up from germline, CDR1 is SGHRS and CDR2 is YFSETQ. The CDR3 covers 14 residues. Germline trimming cut 4 bases from V and 5 bases from J; bases unmatched to any gene: 6. CDR3 amino acids: CASSLAGGLETQYF. The CDR3 region has the DNA TGCGCCAGCAGCCTGGCGGGAGGGTTGGAGACCCAGTACTTC.

This chain links TRBV7-3 with TRBJ1-1; 8 nucleotides line up with TRBD1. The CDR3 covers 12 residues. Per the germline V gene, CDR1 is SGHTA and CDR2 is FQGTGA. V was clipped by 5 bases and J by 4 bases; unmatched bases: 0. CDR3 nucleotides: TGTGCCAGCAGCACAGGGGGCACTGAAGCTTTCTTT. Its protein product is CASSTGGTEAFF. Full variable domain (outside the CDR3, taken from reference TRBV7-3 and TRBJ1-1): GAGVSQTPSNKVTEKGKYVELRCDPISGHTALYWYRQSLGQGPEFLIYFQGTGAADDSGLPNDRFFAVRPEGSVSTLKIQRTERGDSAVYLCASSTGGTEAFFGQGTRLTVV.

The genes are TRBV5-3 and TRBJ2-3, with 7 positions matching TRBD2. TRBV5-3 is placed among ORFs of uncertain function. The CDR3 length is 13 residues. The V gene end was trimmed by 9 bases and the J gene end by 3 bases; junction bases not matched to a gene: 7. The CDR3 DNA reads TGTGCCAATGGCAGGGAGGGAACAGATACGCAGTATTTT. This codes for CANGREGTDTQYF.

The rearrangement links TRBV11-2 to TRBJ2-7, with D uncertain. Germline V lookup: CDR1 SGHAT, CDR2 FQNNGV. The ends were cut back, 3 bases at V and 0 bases at J, with 9 bases in the middle. The CDR3 sequence is 14 residues long. The CDR3 coding sequence is TGTGCCAGCAGCTTCGAGGTAGACTCCTACGAGCAGTACTTC. Translated: CASSFEVDSYEQYF.

This rearrangement joins TRBV9 to TRBJ2-1; the match to TRBD2 covers 7 bases. The CDR3 is 14 amino acids. The germline V gene encodes CDR1 SGDLS and CDR2 YYNGEE. The trim removed 3 bases at V and 5 bases at J, leaving 5 bases unmatched. The chain's CDR3 is CASSGTSSHNEQFF. CDR3 coding DNA: TGTGCCAGCAGCGGGACTAGTTCCCACAATGAGCAGTTCTTC.

The chain couples TRBV6-1 to TRBJ1-1; D unclear. In germline, CDR1 is MNHNS, CDR2 SASEGT. V lost 6 bases and J 0 bases, leaving 11 bases between the germline ends. This CDR3 comprises 14 residues. CDR3 sequence reads: CASSPTPVNTEAFF. The DNA of the CDR3 is TGTGCCAGCAGCCCGACGCCGGTGAACACTGAAGCTTTCTTT.

Details on this clone: Germline and junction disagree at one end, which may indicate a read error. CDR3 amino acids: CAWTGGYGQYF. In DNA, the CDR3 is TGTGCCTGGACAGGGGGGTACGGGCAGTACTTC. The V and J genes are TRBV27 and TRBJ2-7, with TRBD1 matching over 10 bases. The CDR3 has 11 amino acids. Germline V CDR1 and CDR2: MNHEY, SMNVEV (reference sequence).

This clone came up a few times. The chain couples TRBV28 to TRBJ1-2; 7 bases are shared with TRBD1. Germline trimming cut 6 bases from V and 5 bases from J; bases unmatched to any gene: 6. CDR3 size: 13 residues. Germline loops: CDR1 MDHEN, CDR2 SYDVKM. CDR3 coding DNA: TGTGCCAGCAGCCCTACAGGGGAATATGGCTACACCTTC. This sequence encodes CASSPTGEYGYTF.

This chain links TRBV6-6 with TRBJ2-5; the match to TRBD1 covers 8 bases. Germline V lookup: CDR1 MNHNY, CDR2 SVGAGI (reference sequence). CDR3 length: 15 amino acids. Trimming removed 2 bases from V and 2 bases from J; junction bases left unmatched: 4. The CDR3 nucleotides read TGTGCCAGCAGTTACATGGACAGGGTTCAAGAGACCCAGTACTTC. Its protein is CASSYMDRVQETQYF.

The chain carries TRBV7-9 and TRBJ2-7; D gene uncertain. V lost 5 bases and J 1 base, leaving 6 bases between the germline ends. The CDR3 consists of 12 residues. Germline lookup yields CDR1 SEHNR and CDR2 FQNEAQ (reference sequence). CDR3 amino acids: CASSPRSYEQYF. CDR3 DNA sequence: TGTGCCAGCAGCCCTCGGTCCTACGAGCAGTACTTC.

The genes are TRBV15 and TRBJ2-3, with D uncertain. Trimming took off 0 bases at V and 1 base at J, with 14 bases between the two ends. The CDR3 extends over 17 amino acids. Germline CDR1 is LNHNV and CDR2 is YYDKDF (reference sequence). Here the CDR3 DNA reads TGTGCCACCAGCAGAGATGTAATGTCCTTCGGCACAGATACGCAGTATTTT. Translating it yields CATSRDVMSFGTDTQYF.

This chain joins TRBV6-6 and TRBJ2-7, with 8 positions matching TRBD2. Germline assignment: CDR1 MNHNY and CDR2 SVGAGI (reference sequence). CDR3 size: 14 residues. Trimming cost V 5 bases and J 3 bases; bases outside gene matches: 6. CDR3 DNA: TGTGCCAGCAGTCGGAGCGGGAGTCTCTACGAGCAGTACTTC. Protein sequence: CASSRSGSLYEQYF.

The J gene is TRBJ1-5, the V gene TRBV15; D possibly corresponds to TRBD1 (5 bases). Germline-derived CDR1 and CDR2 are LNHNV and YYDKDF (reference sequence). CDR3 length: 15 residues. V lost 2 bases and J lost 0, with 8 bases in between. DNA for the CDR3: TGTGCCACCAGCAGACAGGGTAATAGCAATCAGCCCCAGCATTTT. This translates into CATSRQGNSNQPQHF.

This clone has a single count. V usage is TRBV4-2 and J usage is TRBJ1-5, with 7 bases aligning to TRBD1. The CDR3 has 13 residues. Looked up from germline, CDR1 is LGHNA and CDR2 is YNFKEQ. The J segment lost 8 bases and the V segment lost 3 bases, leaving 4 bases of the junction unmatched. Here the CDR3 DNA reads TGTGCCAGCAGCCACGACAGGGAGGAGCCCCAGCATTTT. Translated: CASSHDREEPQHF.

This clone was counted only a few times. This chain connects TRBV18 to TRBJ2-6, with D maybe TRBD2 (5 bases). CDR1 is KGHSH, CDR2 LQKENI, per germline. V was clipped by 3 bases and J by 2 bases, with 11 bases between them. The CDR3 has 16 amino acids. The CDR3: CASSPNRGTGANVLTF. In nucleotides, the CDR3 is TGTGCCAGCTCACCTAATAGAGGGACTGGGGCCAACGTCCTGACTTTC.

The V and J genes are TRBV7-9 and TRBJ2-1; TRBD2 might be the D (6 bases). The V gene's germline CDR1 is SEHNR and CDR2 FQNEAQ (reference sequence). This CDR3 contains 15 residues. Trimming took off 8 bases at V and 0 bases at J, with 14 bases between the two ends. Here the CDR3 reads CASRRGSSSYNEQFF. The DNA of the CDR3 is TGTGCCAGCCGTCGGGGGAGTTCCTCCTACAATGAGCAGTTCTTC.